The rows below give T cell receptor beta chains drawn from one sample of a study of blood T cell repertoires in COVID-19. Repertoires were generated with immunoSEQ multiplex PCR, while TCRdb's copy carries only in-frame clones and drops some. The table includes 150,000 or so clones, roughly 85% detected once. The specimen sequenced was PBMCs or T cells enriched from blood (not recorded which). Receptor source: a woman between 50 and 59 years old who had recovered from COVID-19. Both conserved end residues are part of each CDR3. D genes are given only for firm matches. Clone size appears in some rows only: once, few, many, or a class for an expanded clone.

J: TRBJ2-3
D: TRBD2
size: .
V: TRBV19
DNA: TGTGCCAGTAGTATAGGAGGACTAGCGGGAGCGGGGCCAGATACGCAGTATTTT
CDR3: CASSIGGLAGAGPDTQYF

J: TRBJ1-1
D: TRBD1
size: .
V: TRBV19
DNA: TGTGCCAGTAGGTGGACAGGGATATACCCTGAAGCTTTCTTT
CDR3: CASRWTGIYPEAFF

J: TRBJ1-3
D: .
size: .
V: TRBV7-2
DNA: TGTGCCAGCAGCCCCGGCGGGGGGCGGGCCGGTACCATATATTTT
CDR3: CASSPGGGRAGTIYF

J: TRBJ1-2
D: TRBD1
size: once
V: TRBV2
DNA: TGTGCCAGCAGAGGGACAGGGGGCGGCTACACCTTC
CDR3: CASRGTGGGYTF

J: TRBJ2-1
D: TRBD1
size: .
V: TRBV7-3
DNA: TGTGCCAGCAGCTCACAGGGGTGGGGTGAGCAGTTCTTC
CDR3: CASSSQGWGEQFF

J: TRBJ1-2
D: .
size: .
V: TRBV7-2
DNA: TGTGCCAGCAGCTACGGACAGTCCTATGGCTACACCTTC
CDR3: CASSYGQSYGYTF

J: TRBJ1-6
D: .
size: .
V: TRBV6-5
DNA: TGTGCCAGCAGTTACTCCCGGACGGGAGATTCACCCCTCCACTTT
CDR3: CASSYSRTGDSPLHF

J: TRBJ1-2
D: .
size: .
V: TRBV28
DNA: TGTGCCAGCAGTCGGGGGGGAGGGCCCTGGGCGGAGGGCTACACCTTC
CDR3: CASSRGGGPWAEGYTF

J: TRBJ1-1
D: .
size: .
V: TRBV7-9
DNA: TGTGCCAGCAGCCAAAGCCCCAACACTGAAGCTTTCTTT
CDR3: CASSQSPNTEAFF

J: TRBJ1-4
D: .
size: .
V: TRBV3-1/TRBV3-2
DNA: TGTGCCAGCAGCCTAAACAGGGACGAAAAACTGTTTTTT
CDR3: CASSLNRDEKLFF

J: TRBJ1-3
D: .
size: .
V: TRBV11-2
DNA: TGTGCCAGCAGCTTGACAGGCTCCTCTGGAAACACCATATATTTT
CDR3: CASSLTGSSGNTIYF

J: TRBJ2-1
D: .
size: few
V: TRBV7-2
DNA: TGTGCCAGCAGCTTATCGGCGGGGGCCCTAAATGAGCAGTTCTTC
CDR3: CASSLSAGALNEQFF

J: TRBJ1-2
D: TRBD1
size: .
V: TRBV11-2
DNA: TGTGCCAGCAGCTTTTCGACAGGGGGCTATGGCTACACCTTC
CDR3: CASSFSTGGYGYTF

J: TRBJ2-1
D: .
size: .
V: TRBV5-6
DNA: TGTGCCAGCAGCTCTACTAGCCTCAACAATGAGCAGTTCTTC
CDR3: CASSSTSLNNEQFF

J: TRBJ1-5
D: TRBD1
size: .
V: TRBV19
DNA: TGTGCCAGTAATAGGGGGCTGGATGGGAGCAATCAGCCCCAGCATTTT
CDR3: CASNRGLDGSNQPQHF

J: TRBJ1-1
D: .
size: .
V: TRBV29-1
DNA: TGCAGCGTTGATGGCAGAGGATACACTGAAGCTTTCTTT
CDR3: CSVDGRGYTEAFF

J: TRBJ1-3
D: .
size: few
V: TRBV30
DNA: TGTGCCTGGAGTGTACGGTCTGGAAACACCATATATTTT
CDR3: CAWSVRSGNTIYF

J: TRBJ1-2
D: TRBD1
size: .
V: TRBV5-4
DNA: TGTGCCAGCAGCACAAGGTCCGTGGGACAGAGCTATGGCTACACCTTC
CDR3: CASSTRSVGQSYGYTF

J: TRBJ2-3
D: TRBD1
size: .
V: TRBV19
DNA: TGTGCCAGTAGTATCGGAGACAGGGGGTCAGATACGCAGTATTTT
CDR3: CASSIGDRGSDTQYF

J: TRBJ1-3
D: .
size: .
V: TRBV6-5
DNA: TGTGCCAGCAGGCCTACAGTTTCCTCTGGAAACACCATATATTTT
CDR3: CASRPTVSSGNTIYF

J: TRBJ2-1
D: TRBD2
size: .
V: TRBV19
DNA: TGTGCCAGTAGTAAAGGACTAGCGGGGGGCAGCTCCTACAATGAGCAGTTCTTC
CDR3: CASSKGLAGGSSYNEQFF

J: TRBJ1-5
D: .
size: .
V: TRBV7-9
DNA: TGTGCCAGCAGCCCTAAGGGGGTGACGGGCAATCAGCCCCAGCATTTT
CDR3: CASSPKGVTGNQPQHF

J: TRBJ2-3
D: TRBD2
size: .
V: TRBV13
DNA: TGTGCCAGCAGCTCAAGACTAGCGGGGGAAGATACGCAGTATTTT
CDR3: CASSSRLAGEDTQYF

J: TRBJ1-3
D: .
size: .
V: TRBV28
DNA: TGTGCCAGCAGTCCTTACAGTATGGCAGACGAAAATGGAAACACCATATATTTT
CDR3: CASSPYSMADENGNTIYF

J: TRBJ1-3
D: .
size: .
V: TRBV12-3/TRBV12-4
DNA: TGTGCCAGCAGTTTAGGCAGGGTCGACACCATATATTTT
CDR3: CASSLGRVDTIYF

J: TRBJ1-1
D: .
size: .
V: TRBV5-4
DNA: TGTGCCAGCAGCGCTGGAGGGGTAGGGACTGAAGCTTTCTTT
CDR3: CASSAGGVGTEAFF

J: TRBJ1-4
D: TRBD1
size: .
V: TRBV19
DNA: TGTGCCAGTAGTATCGGACAGGGTGCAACTAATGAAAAACTGTTTTTT
CDR3: CASSIGQGATNEKLFF

J: TRBJ2-5
D: .
size: .
V: TRBV18
DNA: TGTGCCAGCTCACCCAACGCGGGGCGGGAGACCCAGTACTTC
CDR3: CASSPNAGRETQYF

J: TRBJ2-1
D: .
size: .
V: TRBV12-3/TRBV12-4
DNA: TGTGCCAGCAGTCTCAGGAATGAGCAGTTCTTC
CDR3: CASSLRNEQFF

J: TRBJ2-4
D: TRBD1
size: few
V: TRBV12-3/TRBV12-4
DNA: TGTGCCAGCAGCCGGACAGGGGACATTCAGTACTTC
CDR3: CASSRTGDIQYF

J: TRBJ1-1
D: .
size: .
V: TRBV4-2
DNA: TGTGCCAGCAGCCGGCCGGGACAGAACACTGAAGCTTTCTTT
CDR3: CASSRPGQNTEAFF

J: TRBJ2-3
D: TRBD2
size: .
V: TRBV4-1
DNA: TGCGCCAGCTCCTCCCCTGCCAGCGGGAGAACCGATACGCAGTATTTT
CDR3: CASSSPASGRTDTQYF

J: TRBJ1-1
D: .
size: .
V: TRBV30
DNA: TGTGCCTGGAGTGTGGGGTGGGGAGACACTGAAGCTTTCTTT
CDR3: CAWSVGWGDTEAFF

J: TRBJ1-6
D: .
size: .
V: TRBV5-6
DNA: TGTGCCAGCAGCTTGGACGGACTCAATAATTCACCCCTCCACTTT
CDR3: CASSLDGLNNSPLHF

J: TRBJ1-6
D: .
size: .
V: TRBV5-6
DNA: TGTGCCAGCAGCTTGTCCGGAGGGAACCGGTCACCCCTCCACTTT
CDR3: CASSLSGGNRSPLHF

J: TRBJ1-2
D: TRBD1
size: .
V: TRBV9
DNA: TGTGCCAGCAGCCCCCAGGGGGTTGGCTACACCTTC
CDR3: CASSPQGVGYTF

J: TRBJ2-2
D: .
size: few
V: TRBV10-1
DNA: TGCGCCAGCAGTGACGGACTTTCGGGGGAGCTGTTTTTT
CDR3: CASSDGLSGELFF

J: TRBJ1-1
D: .
size: .
V: TRBV5-6
DNA: TGTGCCAGCGGACTTTGGAACACTGGGGCTTTCTTT
CDR3: CASGLWNTGAFF

J: TRBJ1-1
D: .
size: .
V: TRBV11-3
DNA: TGTGCCAGCAGCCGTGACACTGAAGCTTTCTTT
CDR3: CASSRDTEAFF

J: TRBJ1-5
D: .
size: .
V: TRBV21-1
DNA: TGTGCCAACAGTAGACCGGGACAGGCGACCAATCAGCCCCAGCATTTT
CDR3: CANSRPGQATNQPQHF

J: TRBJ2-2
D: TRBD2
size: .
V: TRBV9
DNA: TGTGCCAGCAGCCCACGTGCGGGGGGGCCGTCCGGGGAGCTGTTTTTT
CDR3: CASSPRAGGPSGELFF

J: TRBJ1-2
D: TRBD1
size: few
V: TRBV2
DNA: TGTGCCAGCAGTCTATCCCGGGACAGGGGGAATGGCTACACCTTC
CDR3: CASSLSRDRGNGYTF